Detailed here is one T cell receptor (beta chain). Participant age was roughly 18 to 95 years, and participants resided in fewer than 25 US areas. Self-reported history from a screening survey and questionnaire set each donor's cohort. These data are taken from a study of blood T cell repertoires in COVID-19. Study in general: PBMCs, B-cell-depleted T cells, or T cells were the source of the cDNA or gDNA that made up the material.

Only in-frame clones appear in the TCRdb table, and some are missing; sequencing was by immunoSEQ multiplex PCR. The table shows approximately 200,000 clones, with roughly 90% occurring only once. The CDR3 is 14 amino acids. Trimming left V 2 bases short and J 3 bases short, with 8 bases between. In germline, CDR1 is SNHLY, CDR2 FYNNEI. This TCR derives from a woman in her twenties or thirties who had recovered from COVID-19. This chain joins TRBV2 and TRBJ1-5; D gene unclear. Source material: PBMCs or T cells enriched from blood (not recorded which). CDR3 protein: CASSERDYNQPQHF. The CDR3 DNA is TGTGCCAGCAGTGAACGAGATTACAATCAGCCCCAGCATTTT.